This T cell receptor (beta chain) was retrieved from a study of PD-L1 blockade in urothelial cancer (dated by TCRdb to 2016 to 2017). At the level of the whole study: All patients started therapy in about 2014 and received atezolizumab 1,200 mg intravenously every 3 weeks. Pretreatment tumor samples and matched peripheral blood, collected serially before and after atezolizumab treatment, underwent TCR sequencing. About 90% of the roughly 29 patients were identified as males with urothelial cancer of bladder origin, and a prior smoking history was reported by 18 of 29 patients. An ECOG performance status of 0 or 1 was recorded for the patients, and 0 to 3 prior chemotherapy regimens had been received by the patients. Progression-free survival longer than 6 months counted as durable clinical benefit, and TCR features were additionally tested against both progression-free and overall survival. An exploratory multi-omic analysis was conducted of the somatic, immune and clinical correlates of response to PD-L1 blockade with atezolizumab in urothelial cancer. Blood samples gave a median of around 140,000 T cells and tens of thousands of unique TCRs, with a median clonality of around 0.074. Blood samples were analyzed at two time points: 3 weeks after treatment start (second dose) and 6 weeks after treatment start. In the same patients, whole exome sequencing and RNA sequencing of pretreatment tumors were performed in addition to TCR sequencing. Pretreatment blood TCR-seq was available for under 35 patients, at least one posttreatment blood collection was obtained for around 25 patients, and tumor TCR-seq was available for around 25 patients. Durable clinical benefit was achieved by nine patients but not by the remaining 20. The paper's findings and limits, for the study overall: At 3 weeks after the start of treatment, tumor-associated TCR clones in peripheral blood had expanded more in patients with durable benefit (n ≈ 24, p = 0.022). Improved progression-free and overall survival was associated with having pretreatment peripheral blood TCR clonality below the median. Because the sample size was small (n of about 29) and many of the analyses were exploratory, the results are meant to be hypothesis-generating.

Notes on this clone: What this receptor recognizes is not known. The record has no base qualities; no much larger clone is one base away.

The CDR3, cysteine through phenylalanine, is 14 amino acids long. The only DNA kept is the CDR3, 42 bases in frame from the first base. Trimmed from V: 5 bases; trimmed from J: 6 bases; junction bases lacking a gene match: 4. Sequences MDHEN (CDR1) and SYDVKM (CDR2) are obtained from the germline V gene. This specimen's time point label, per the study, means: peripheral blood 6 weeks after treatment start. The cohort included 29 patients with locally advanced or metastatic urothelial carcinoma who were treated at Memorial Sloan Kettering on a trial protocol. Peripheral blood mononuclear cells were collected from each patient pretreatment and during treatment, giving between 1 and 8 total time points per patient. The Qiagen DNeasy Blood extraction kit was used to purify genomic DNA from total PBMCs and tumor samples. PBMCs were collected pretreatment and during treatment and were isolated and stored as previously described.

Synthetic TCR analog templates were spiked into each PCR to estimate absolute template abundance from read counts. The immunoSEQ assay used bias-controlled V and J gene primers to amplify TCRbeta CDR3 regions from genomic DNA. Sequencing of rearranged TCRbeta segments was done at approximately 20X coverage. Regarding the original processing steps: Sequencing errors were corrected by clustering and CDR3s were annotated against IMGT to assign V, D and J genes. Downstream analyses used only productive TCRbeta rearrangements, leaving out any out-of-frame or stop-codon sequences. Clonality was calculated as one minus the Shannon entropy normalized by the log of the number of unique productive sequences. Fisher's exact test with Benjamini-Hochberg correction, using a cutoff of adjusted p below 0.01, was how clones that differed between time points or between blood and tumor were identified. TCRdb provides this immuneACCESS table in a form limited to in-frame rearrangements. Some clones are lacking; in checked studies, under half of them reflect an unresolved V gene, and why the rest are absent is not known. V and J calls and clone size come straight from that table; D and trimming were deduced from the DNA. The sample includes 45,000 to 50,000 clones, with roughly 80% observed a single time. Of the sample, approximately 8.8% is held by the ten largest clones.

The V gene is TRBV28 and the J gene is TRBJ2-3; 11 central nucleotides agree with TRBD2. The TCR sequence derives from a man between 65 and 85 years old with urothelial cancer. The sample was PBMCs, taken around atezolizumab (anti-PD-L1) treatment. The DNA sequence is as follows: TGTGCCAGCAGTCCTCGGACTAGCGGGGATACGCAGTATTTT. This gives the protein CASSPRTSGDTQYF.